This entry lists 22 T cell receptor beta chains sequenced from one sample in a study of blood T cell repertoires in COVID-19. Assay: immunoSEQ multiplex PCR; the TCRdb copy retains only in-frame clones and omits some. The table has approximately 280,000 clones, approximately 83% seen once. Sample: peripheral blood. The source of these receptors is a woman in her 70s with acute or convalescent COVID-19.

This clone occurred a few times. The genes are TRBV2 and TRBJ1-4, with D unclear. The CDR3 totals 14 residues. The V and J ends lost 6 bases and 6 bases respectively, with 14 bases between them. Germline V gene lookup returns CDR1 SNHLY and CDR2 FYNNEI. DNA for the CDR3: TGTGCCAGCAGAGTAAACGGGGTATATGAAAAACTGTTTTTT. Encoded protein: CASRVNGVYEKLFF.

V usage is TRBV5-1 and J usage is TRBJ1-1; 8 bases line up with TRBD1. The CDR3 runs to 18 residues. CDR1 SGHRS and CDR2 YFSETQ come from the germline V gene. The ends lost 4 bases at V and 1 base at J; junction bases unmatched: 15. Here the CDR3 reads CASSPDPTGVGSNTEAFF. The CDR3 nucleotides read TGCGCCAGCAGCCCGGACCCGACAGGGGTTGGGTCGAACACTGAAGCTTTCTTT.

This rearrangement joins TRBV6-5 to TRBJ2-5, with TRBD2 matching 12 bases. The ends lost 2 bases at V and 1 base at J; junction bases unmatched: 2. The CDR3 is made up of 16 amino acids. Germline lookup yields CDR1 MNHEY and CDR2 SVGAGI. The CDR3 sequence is CASSYPTSGGQETQYF. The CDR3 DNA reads TGTGCCAGCAGTTACCCGACTAGCGGGGGCCAAGAGACCCAGTACTTC.

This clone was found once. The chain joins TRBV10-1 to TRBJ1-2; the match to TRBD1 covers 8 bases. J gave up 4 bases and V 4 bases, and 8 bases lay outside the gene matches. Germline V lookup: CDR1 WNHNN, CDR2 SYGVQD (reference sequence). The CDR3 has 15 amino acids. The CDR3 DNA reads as TGCGCCAGCAGTGGGACAGGGTTTGGCGGCTATGGCTACACCTTC. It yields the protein CASSGTGFGGYGYTF.

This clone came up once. CDR3 DNA: TGTGCCAGCAGCTCATTGACTAGCGGGAAACAAGAGACCCAGTACTTC. It is translated as CASSSLTSGKQETQYF. The V and J genes are TRBV7-2 and TRBJ2-5; 11 bases are shared with TRBD2. CDR1 SGHTA and CDR2 FQGNSA come from the germline V gene. The CDR3 covers 16 residues. The J segment lost 2 bases and the V segment lost 4 bases, leaving 6 bases of the junction unmatched.

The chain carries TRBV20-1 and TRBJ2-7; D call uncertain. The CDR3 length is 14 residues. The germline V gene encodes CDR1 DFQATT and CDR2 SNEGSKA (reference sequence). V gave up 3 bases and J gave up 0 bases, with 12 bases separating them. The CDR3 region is CSASISSDSYEQYF. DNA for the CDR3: TGCAGTGCTAGTATCTCCAGTGACTCCTACGAGCAGTACTTC.

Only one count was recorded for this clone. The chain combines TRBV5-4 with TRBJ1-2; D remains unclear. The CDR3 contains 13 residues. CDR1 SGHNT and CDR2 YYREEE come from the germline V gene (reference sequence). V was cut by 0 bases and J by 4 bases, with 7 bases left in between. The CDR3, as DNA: TGTGCCAGCAGCTTGGACAGAGTCTATGGCTACACCTTC. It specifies CASSLDRVYGYTF.

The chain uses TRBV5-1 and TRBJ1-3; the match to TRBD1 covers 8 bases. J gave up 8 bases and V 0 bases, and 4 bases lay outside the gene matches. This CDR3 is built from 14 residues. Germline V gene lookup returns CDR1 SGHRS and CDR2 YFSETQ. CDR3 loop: CASSLGGQGDTIYF. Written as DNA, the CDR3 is TGCGCCAGCAGCTTGGGTGGACAGGGAGACACCATATATTTT.

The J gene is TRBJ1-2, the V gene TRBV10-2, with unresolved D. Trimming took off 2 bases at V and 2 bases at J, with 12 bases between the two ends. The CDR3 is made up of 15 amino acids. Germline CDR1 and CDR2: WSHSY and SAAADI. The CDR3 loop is CASSELAGMNYGYTF. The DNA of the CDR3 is TGCGCCAGCAGTGAGCTTGCAGGAATGAACTATGGCTACACCTTC.

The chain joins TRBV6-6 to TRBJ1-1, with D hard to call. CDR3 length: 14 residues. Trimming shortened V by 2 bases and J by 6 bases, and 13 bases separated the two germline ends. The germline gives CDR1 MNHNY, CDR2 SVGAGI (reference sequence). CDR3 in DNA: TGTGCCAGCAGTTACGCTGGCAGAATCCCTGAAGCTTTCTTT. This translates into CASSYAGRIPEAFF.

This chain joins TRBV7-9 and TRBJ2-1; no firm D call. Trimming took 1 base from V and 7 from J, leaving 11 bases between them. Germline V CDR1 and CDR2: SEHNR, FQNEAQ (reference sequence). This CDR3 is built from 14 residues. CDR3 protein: CASSLGSQLNEQFF. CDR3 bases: TGTGCCAGCAGCTTAGGTTCGCAGTTGAATGAGCAGTTCTTC. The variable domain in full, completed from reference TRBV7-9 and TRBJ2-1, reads DTGVSQNPRHKITKRGQNVTFRCDPISEHNRLYWYRQTLGQGPEFLTYFQNEAQLEKSRLLSDRFSAERPKGSFSTLEIQRTEQGDSAMYLCASSLGSQLNEQFFGPGTRLTVL.

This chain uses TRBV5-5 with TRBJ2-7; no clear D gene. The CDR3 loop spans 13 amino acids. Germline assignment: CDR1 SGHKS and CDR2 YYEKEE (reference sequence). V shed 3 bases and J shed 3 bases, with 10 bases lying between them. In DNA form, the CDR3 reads TGTGCCAGCAGCTCTTCAGGATTCTACGAGCAGTACTTC. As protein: CASSSSGFYEQYF. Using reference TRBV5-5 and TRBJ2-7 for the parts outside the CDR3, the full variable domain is DAGVTQSPTHLIKTRGQQVTLRCSPISGHKSVSWYQQVLGQGPQFIFQYYEKEERGRGNFPDRFSARQFPNYSSELNVNALLLGDSALYLCASSSSGFYEQYFGPGTRLTVT.

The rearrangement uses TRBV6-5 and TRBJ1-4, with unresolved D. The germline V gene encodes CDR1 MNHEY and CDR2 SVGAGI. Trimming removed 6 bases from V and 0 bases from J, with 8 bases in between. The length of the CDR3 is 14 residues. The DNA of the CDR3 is TGTGCCAGCAGCCGAGATACAACTAATGAAAAACTGTTTTTT. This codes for CASSRDTTNEKLFF.

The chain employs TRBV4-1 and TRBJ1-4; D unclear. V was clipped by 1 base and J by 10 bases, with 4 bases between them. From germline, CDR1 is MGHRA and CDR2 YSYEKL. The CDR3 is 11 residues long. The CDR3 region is CASSQGGKLFF. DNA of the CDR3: TGCGCCAGCAGCCAAGGAGGAAAACTGTTTTTT.

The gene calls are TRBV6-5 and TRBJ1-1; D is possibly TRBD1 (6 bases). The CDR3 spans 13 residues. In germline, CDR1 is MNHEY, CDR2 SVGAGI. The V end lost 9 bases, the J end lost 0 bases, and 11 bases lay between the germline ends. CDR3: CASYRDLNTEAFF. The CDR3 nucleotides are TGTGCCAGTTACAGGGACCTGAACACTGAAGCTTTCTTT.

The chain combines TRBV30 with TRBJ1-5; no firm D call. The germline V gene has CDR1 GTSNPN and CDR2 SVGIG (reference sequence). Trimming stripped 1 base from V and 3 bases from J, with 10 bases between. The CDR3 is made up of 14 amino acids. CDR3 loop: CAWSDGNFNQPQHF. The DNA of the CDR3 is TGTGCCTGGAGTGACGGGAACTTCAATCAGCCCCAGCATTTT.

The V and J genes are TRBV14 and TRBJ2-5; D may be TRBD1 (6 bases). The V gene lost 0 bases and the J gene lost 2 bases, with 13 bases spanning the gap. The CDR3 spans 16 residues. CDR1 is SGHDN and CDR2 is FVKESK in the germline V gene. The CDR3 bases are TGTGCCAGCAGCCAAGATCTCAGGGGAAGGCAAGAGACCCAGTACTTC. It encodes CASSQDLRGRQETQYF.

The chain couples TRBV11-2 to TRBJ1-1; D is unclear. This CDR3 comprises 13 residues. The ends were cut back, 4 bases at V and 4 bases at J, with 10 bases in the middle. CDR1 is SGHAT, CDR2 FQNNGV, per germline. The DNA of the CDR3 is TGTGCCAGCAGCTCGCAGGAAGGCACTGAAGCTTTCTTT. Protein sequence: CASSSQEGTEAFF. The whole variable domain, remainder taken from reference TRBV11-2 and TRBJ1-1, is EAGVAQSPRYKIIEKRQSVAFWCNPISGHATLYWYQQILGQGPKLLIQFQNNGVVDDSQLPKDRFSAERLKGVDSTLKIQPAKLEDSAVYLCASSSQEGTEAFFGQGTRLTVV.

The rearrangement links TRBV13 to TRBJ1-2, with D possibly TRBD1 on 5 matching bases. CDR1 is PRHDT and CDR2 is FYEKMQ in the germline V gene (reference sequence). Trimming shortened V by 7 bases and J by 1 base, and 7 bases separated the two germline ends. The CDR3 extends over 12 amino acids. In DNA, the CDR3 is TGTGCCAGCACCAGGGATAACTATGGCTACACCTTC. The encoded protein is CASTRDNYGYTF.

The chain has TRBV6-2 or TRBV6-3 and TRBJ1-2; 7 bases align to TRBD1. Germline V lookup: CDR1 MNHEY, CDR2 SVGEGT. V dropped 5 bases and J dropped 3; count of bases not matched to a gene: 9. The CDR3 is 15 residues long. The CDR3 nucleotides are TGTGCCAGCAGTATCCAGGACAGGCCCTACTATGGCTACACCTTC. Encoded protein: CASSIQDRPYYGYTF.

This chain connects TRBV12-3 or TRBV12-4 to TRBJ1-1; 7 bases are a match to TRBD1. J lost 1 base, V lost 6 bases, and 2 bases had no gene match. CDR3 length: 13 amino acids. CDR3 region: CASRGQTNTEAFF. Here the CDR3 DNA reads TGTGCCAGCAGGGGACAGACGAACACTGAAGCTTTCTTT.

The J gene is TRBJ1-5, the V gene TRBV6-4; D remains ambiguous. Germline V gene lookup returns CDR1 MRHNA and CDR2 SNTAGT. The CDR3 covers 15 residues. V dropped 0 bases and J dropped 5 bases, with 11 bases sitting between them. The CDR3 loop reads CASSDSRVRDQPQHF. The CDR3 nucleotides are TGTGCCAGCAGTGACTCGCGGGTAAGGGATCAGCCCCAGCATTTT.